One and the same sample provided the 27 T cell receptor beta chains below, sequenced in a study of chemoradiotherapy in HPV16-positive cancers (dated by TCRdb to between 2021 and 2023). Library generation was performed with the immunoSEQ multiplex PCR assay. TCRdb stores this immuneACCESS table with in-frame sequences only. Part of the clones is absent; in the studies checked, under half of the shortfall reflects unresolved V genes, and no reason is known for the rest. For this sample there are under 15,000 clones; less than 75% appear just once. The ten largest clones add up to approximately 15% of the sample. Sampling was carried out from a patient who underwent chemoradiotherapy. The source is a human donor with HPV-associated anogenital cancer.

This rearrangement joins TRBV7-9 to TRBJ1-2, with 11 bases that match TRBD1. From germline, CDR1 is SEHNR and CDR2 FQNEAQ (reference sequence). The length of the CDR3 is 15 residues. The V gene end was trimmed by 1 base and the J gene end by 4 bases; junction bases not matched to a gene: 2. CDR3 in amino acids: CASSLVGTGGYGYTF. The CDR3 DNA follows: TGTGCCAGCAGCTTAGTGGGGACAGGGGGCTATGGCTACACCTTC.

This chain joins TRBV27 and TRBJ2-7, with 12 bases aligning to TRBD2. CDR1 and CDR2 (germline): MNHEY, SMNVEV (reference sequence). The CDR3 spans 15 residues. Unmatched junction bases numbered 5, after V lost 4 bases and J lost 4 bases. The CDR3: CASSSSTSGSYEQYF. CDR3 nucleotide sequence: TGTGCCAGCAGTTCATCGACTAGCGGGAGTTACGAGCAGTACTTC.

The V gene is TRBV4-1, the J gene TRBJ2-5; D call uncertain. The germline CDR1 and CDR2 sequences are MGHRA and YSYEKL. This CDR3 comprises 14 residues. V dropped 6 bases and J dropped 1 base, with 12 bases sitting between them. CDR3 loop: CASSLREVQETQYF. In nucleotides, the CDR3 is TGCGCCAGCAGTCTTAGAGAGGTCCAAGAGACCCAGTACTTC.

This clone has more than one count but fewer than ten. This chain joins TRBV27 and TRBJ2-1, with 10 bases aligning to TRBD2. This CDR3 contains 16 residues. Germline values: CDR1 MNHEY, CDR2 SMNVEV (reference sequence). J gave up 4 bases and V 5 bases, and 8 bases lay outside the gene matches. Here the CDR3 reads CASSPLGTSVYNEQFF. CDR3 coding DNA: TGTGCCAGCAGTCCCCTGGGGACTAGCGTTTACAATGAGCAGTTCTTC.

This clone showed up just a few times. The CDR3 here is CASSQVGPHQPQHF. CDR3 bases: TGTGCCAGCAGCCAAGTGGGGCCCCATCAGCCCCAGCATTTT. This chain joins TRBV27 and TRBJ1-5; D possibly corresponds to TRBD1 (5 bases). This CDR3 contains 14 residues. In germline, CDR1 is MNHEY, CDR2 SMNVEV (reference sequence). With 6 bases removed from V and 5 bases from J, the gap between germline ends came to 14 bases.

In its sample, this clone ranks as medium-sized. This specimen includes other DNA sequences encoding the same CDR3. V and J are TRBV2 and TRBJ2-7; tentatively, D is TRBD2 (6 bases). Per germline, CDR1 SNHLY and CDR2 FYNNEI. The V end was cut by 7 bases, the J end by 4 bases, with 8 bases between. The CDR3 totals 11 residues. CDR3 loop: CASTGRYEQYF. CDR3 coding DNA: TGTGCCAGCACCGGGAGATACGAGCAGTACTTC.

V usage is TRBV4-3 and J usage is TRBJ2-3; D is possibly TRBD1 or TRBD2 (5 bases each). V shed 4 bases and J shed 4 bases, with 18 bases lying between them. The CDR3 sequence is 16 residues long. Germline CDR1 LGHNA, CDR2 YSLEER. CDR3 region: CASSPLGWGSADTQYF. CDR3 bases: TGCGCCAGCAGCCCCCTGGGGTGGGGGAGCGCAGATACGCAGTATTTT.

This chain connects TRBV5-1 to TRBJ2-1; 9 bases match TRBD2. The trim removed 2 bases at V and 7 bases at J, leaving 4 bases unmatched. Germline lookup yields CDR1 SGHRS and CDR2 YFSETQ. This CDR3 is 14 amino acids long. Here the CDR3 reads CASSFSGGGNEQFF. The CDR3 region has the DNA TGCGCCAGCAGCTTTAGCGGGGGAGGGAATGAGCAGTTCTTC.

Judged by abundance, this clone is medium-sized. The rearrangement joins TRBV6-1 to TRBJ2-7, with D possibly being TRBD2 (5 bases). The germline CDR1 and CDR2 sequences are MNHNS and SASEGT. The CDR3 runs 13 residues. Trimming pared 3 bases from V and 3 bases from J, leaving 9 bases between. The chain's CDR3 is CASSEDGIYEQYF. The CDR3 DNA reads TGTGCCAGCAGTGAGGACGGGATCTACGAGCAGTACTTC.

The rearrangement joins TRBV25-1 to TRBJ2-5; unclear D gene. Per the germline V gene, CDR1 is MGHDK and CDR2 is SYGVNS. Trimming stripped 10 bases from V and 7 bases from J, with 10 bases between. The CDR3 extends over 10 amino acids. The CDR3 region has the DNA TGTGCCACCGCATCGGGGACCCAGTACTTC. Encoded protein: CATASGTQYF.

The V gene is TRBV11-2, the J gene TRBJ2-5; no firm D call. Germline-derived CDR1 and CDR2 are SGHAT and FQNNGV. Trimming took off 4 bases at V and 5 bases at J, with 17 bases between the two ends. This CDR3 region has 15 residues. The chain's CDR3 is CASSSPLGIGETQYF. In nucleotides, the CDR3 is TGTGCCAGCAGCTCGCCCCTGGGGATCGGTGAGACCCAGTACTTC. The full variable domain, with the rest looked up from reference TRBV11-2 and TRBJ2-5, is EAGVAQSPRYKIIEKRQSVAFWCNPISGHATLYWYQQILGQGPKLLIQFQNNGVVDDSQLPKDRFSAERLKGVDSTLKIQPAKLEDSAVYLCASSSPLGIGETQYFGPGTRLLVL.

This clone rates as large. The CDR3 loop reads CASSLGAAGDLSLQGHGYTF. CDR3 DNA: TGCGCCAGCAGCCTCGGGGCAGCCGGAGACCTTTCCCTCCAGGGGCATGGCTACACCTTC. The chain recombines TRBV4-1 with TRBJ1-2, with a weak D call TRBD1 (6 bases). Germline CDR1 is MGHRA and CDR2 is YSYEKL. This CDR3 contains 20 residues. V was shortened by 4 bases and J by 6 bases, with 33 bases between the two germline ends.

V gene TRBV15 combines with J gene TRBJ1-4; D is perhaps TRBD1 (5 bases). Germline CDR1 and CDR2: LNHNV and YYDKDF (reference sequence). The CDR3 spans 15 residues. V lost 0 bases and J lost 1, with 6 bases in between. CDR3 sequence reads: CATSRDQGTNEKLFF. The CDR3 nucleotides read TGTGCCACCAGCAGAGATCAGGGAACTAATGAAAAACTGTTTTTT.

This chain uses TRBV5-3 with TRBJ1-5; a weak D match, TRBD1 (5 bases). TRBV5-3 is marked as an open reading frame, function uncertain. V was clipped by 3 bases and J by 7 bases, with 17 bases between them. The CDR3 totals 15 residues. The CDR3 DNA follows: TGTGCCAGAAGCTCTAAATCCGGGGGGGGGCAGCCCCAGCATTTT. This sequence encodes CARSSKSGGGQPQHF.

The V and J genes are TRBV9 and TRBJ2-2, with 8 positions matching TRBD2. The CDR3 extends over 18 amino acids. Germline loops: CDR1 SGDLS, CDR2 YYNGEE. With V trimmed by 4 bases and J by 4 bases, 15 bases remained unmatched. This chain's CDR3 is CASSLHPRTSRGTGELFF. The CDR3 coding sequence is TGTGCCAGCAGCCTCCACCCCAGGACTAGCAGGGGCACCGGGGAGCTGTTTTTT.

CDR3 protein: CASSAMGDTEAFF. The CDR3, as DNA: TGTGCCAGCAGCGCCATGGGGGATACTGAAGCTTTCTTT. The chain has TRBV11-3 and TRBJ1-1, with D perhaps TRBD1 (5 bases). Germline CDR1 SGHNT, CDR2 YENEEA. V was cut by 5 bases and J by 5 bases, with 12 bases left in between. The CDR3 spans 13 residues.

This clone has more than one count but fewer than ten. The chain links TRBV7-9 to TRBJ1-1; possible D gene TRBD1, 5 bases. V was pared by 2 bases and J by 3 bases, with 19 bases between. The CDR3 contains 17 residues. Germline-derived CDR1 and CDR2 are SEHNR and FQNEAQ (reference sequence). CDR3 in amino acids: CASSLSQGGAADTEAFF. CDR3 nucleotide sequence: TGTGCCAGCAGCTTAAGCCAGGGAGGCGCCGCGGACACTGAAGCTTTCTTT.

This rearrangement joins TRBV4-3 to TRBJ1-2, with TRBD1 matching 7 bases. CDR1 and CDR2 (germline): LGHNA, YSLEER. There are 14 residues in the CDR3. V shed 3 bases and J 8 bases; nucleotides not matched to a gene: 9. CDR3 coding DNA: TGCGCCAGCAGCCAGACAGGGTTGTCGTGGGGCTACACCTTC. This codes for CASSQTGLSWGYTF.

This chain links TRBV7-2 with TRBJ1-2; a weak D match, TRBD1 (6 bases). The CDR3 loop spans 16 amino acids. The V end was cut by 3 bases, the J end by 2 bases, with 16 bases between. The germline gives CDR1 SGHTA, CDR2 FQGNSA. CDR3: CASSFIGGIKNYGYTF. The CDR3, as DNA: TGTGCCAGCAGCTTCATTGGGGGCATTAAGAACTATGGCTACACCTTC.

This chain links TRBV5-1 with TRBJ2-7, with TRBD1 matching over 7 bases. The CDR3 contains 12 residues. The ends lost 4 bases at V and 4 bases at J; junction bases unmatched: 2. Germline CDR1 is SGHRS and CDR2 is YFSETQ. CDR3 nucleotides: TGCGCCAGCAGCCGGGACAGATACGAGCAGTACTTC. Translation: CASSRDRYEQYF.

This chain connects TRBV30 to TRBJ2-5; 8 nucleotides match TRBD2. Germline V lookup: CDR1 GTSNPN, CDR2 SVGIG (reference sequence). The CDR3 extends over 18 amino acids. Trimming at V came to 0 bases and at J to 4 bases, leaving 16 bases not matched to a gene. This chain's CDR3 is CAWSVQTSGGLPGETQYF. The CDR3 DNA follows: TGTGCCTGGAGTGTACAAACTAGCGGAGGCCTACCGGGAGAGACCCAGTACTTC.

The V gene is TRBV27, the J gene TRBJ2-4, with D perhaps TRBD1 or TRBD2 (5 bases each). The CDR3 loop spans 19 amino acids. Per the germline V gene, CDR1 is MNHEY and CDR2 is SMNVEV (reference sequence). V lost 6 bases and J 0 bases, leaving 24 bases between the germline ends. The DNA for the CDR3 is TGTGCCAGCAGGTTCTCAATAGGGACCTCAGACTTAGCCAAAAACATTCAGTACTTC. Translated, it gives CASRFSIGTSDLAKNIQYF.

This CDR3 is CASTDRGGIRANVLTF. CDR3 coding DNA: TGTGCCAGTACGGACAGGGGGGGCATCAGGGCCAACGTCCTGACTTTC. The V gene is TRBV19, the J gene TRBJ2-6, with TRBD1 matching over 10 bases. This CDR3 spans 16 amino acids. The germline V gene encodes CDR1 LNHDA and CDR2 SQIVND (reference sequence). Trimming took 7 bases from V and 5 from J; bases not matched to a gene: 8.

This clone was counted a single time. The gene calls are TRBV7-2 and TRBJ2-5; TRBD1 agrees at 7 bases. CDR3 length equals 14 residues. Germline V lookup: CDR1 SGHTA, CDR2 FQGNSA. The junction had 7 bases not matched to a gene; V was cut back by 5 bases and J by 4 bases. CDR3 region: CASSQDRVAETQYF. Written as DNA, the CDR3 is TGTGCCAGCAGCCAAGACAGGGTAGCAGAGACCCAGTACTTC.

This chain joins TRBV10-2 and TRBJ1-2, with D unresolved. The CDR3 consists of 12 residues. From germline, CDR1 is WSHSY and CDR2 SAAADI. V lost 5 bases to trimming and J lost 3 bases, with 7 bases between them. The CDR3: CASSRKDYGYTF. The CDR3 DNA reads TGCGCCAGCAGTCGGAAGGACTATGGCTACACCTTC.

The chain couples TRBV6-6 to TRBJ1-5; no firm D call. V was trimmed by 7 bases and J by 4 bases, leaving 11 bases between them. Germline V gene data show CDR1 as MNHNY and CDR2 as SVGAGI (reference sequence). The CDR3 is 13 amino acids. CDR3 loop: CASTSHRNQPQHF. The CDR3 region has the DNA TGTGCCAGCACCTCACATCGTAATCAGCCCCAGCATTTT.

This rearrangement joins TRBV9 to TRBJ1-6, with D possibly TRBD1 on 6 matching bases. The germline V and J ends were trimmed by 3 bases and 5 bases, with 12 bases remaining between them. Germline CDR1 is SGDLS and CDR2 is YYNGEE. CDR3 length: 15 residues. CDR3 amino acids: CASSALGQDNSPLHF. DNA for the CDR3: TGTGCCAGCAGCGCTTTGGGACAAGATAATTCACCCCTCCACTTT. The full variable domain, rest sourced from reference TRBV9 and TRBJ1-6, is DSGVTQTPKHLITATGQRVTLRCSPRSGDLSVYWYQQSLDQGLQFLIQYYNGEERAKGNILERFSAQQFPDLHSELNLSSLELGDSALYFCASSALGQDNSPLHFGNGTRLTVT.